Presented here are 29 T cell receptor beta chains from one specimen sequenced in a study of cytomegalovirus exposure and HLA in healthy donors (dated by TCRdb to about 2017). The library was made by the immunoSEQ multiplex PCR assay. TCRdb retrieved this table from immuneACCESS and kept in-frame rearrangements only. Not all clones are present; in checked studies, unresolved V genes account for under half, and no reason is known for the remainder. The sample has over 150,000 clones on record, 84% of them singletons. Of the sample, roughly 13% falls within the top ten clones. The sequenced sample consisted of PBMCs. The receptors here all came from a woman aged 25-40 years in good health and CMV-seropositive.

V is TRBV7-2 and J is TRBJ2-1; TRBD2 matches 12 bases. The J segment lost 7 bases and the V segment lost 8 bases, leaving 9 bases of the junction unmatched. The CDR3 has 15 residues. Germline lookup yields CDR1 SGHTA and CDR2 FQGNSA. The CDR3 spells CASSLALAGGNEQFF. CDR3 nucleotides: TGTGCCAGCTCCCTAGCCCTAGCGGGAGGGAATGAGCAGTTCTTC.

This clone was counted only a few times. The chain has TRBV6-1 and TRBJ1-5; TRBD1 matches at 8 bases. The CDR3 covers 16 residues. Germline values: CDR1 MNHNS, CDR2 SASEGT. The V gene end was trimmed by 2 bases and the J gene end by 6 bases; junction bases not matched to a gene: 9. CDR3 amino acids: CASSETTGVVGQPQHF. The CDR3 coding sequence is TGTGCCAGCAGTGAAACGACAGGGGTTGTAGGTCAGCCCCAGCATTTT.

The chain uses TRBV29-1 and TRBJ2-1; 7 positions agree with TRBD2. Germline values: CDR1 SQVTM, CDR2 ANQGSEA. CDR3 size: 15 residues. The junction had 21 bases not matched to a gene; V was cut back by 5 bases and J by 14 bases. The CDR3 DNA is TGCAGCGTTCCCGCGGGCCTAGGGACTACCAATCCGGAGTTCTTC. The encoded protein is CSVPAGLGTTNPEFF.

The chain carries TRBV19 and TRBJ1-2, with D possibly matching TRBD1 (6 bases). The CDR3 has 14 amino acids. Germline V lookup: CDR1 LNHDA, CDR2 SQIVND (reference sequence). Trimming removed 5 bases at V and 5 bases at J, with 15 bases between. CDR3 sequence: CASSVTGGFYGYTF. The DNA of the CDR3 is TGTGCCAGTAGTGTGACAGGCGGTTTTTATGGCTACACCTTC.

The gene calls are TRBV18 and TRBJ1-1; tentative D call: TRBD1 (6 bases). V was clipped by 2 bases and J by 4 bases, with 14 bases between them. The CDR3 contains 15 residues. Per germline, CDR1 KGHSH and CDR2 LQKENI. The CDR3 DNA follows: TGTGCCAGCTCACCAAGTCAGGGGCAAGTCACTGAAGCTTTCTTT. Translated: CASSPSQGQVTEAFF.

V is TRBV27 and J is TRBJ2-7, with 7 bases matching TRBD2. This CDR3 spans 13 amino acids. Germline assignment: CDR1 MNHEY and CDR2 SMNVEV (reference sequence). V trimming: 6 bases; J trimming: 0 bases; junction bases outside the gene matches: 2. CDR3: CASSTGGSYEQYF. The CDR3 bases are TGTGCCAGCAGCACGGGAGGCTCCTACGAGCAGTACTTC.

This chain joins TRBV18 and TRBJ2-7; 8 bases are a match to TRBD1. The CDR3 spans 16 residues. V was pared by 3 bases and J by 6 bases, with 13 bases of the junction left unmatched. Germline-derived CDR1 and CDR2 are KGHSH and LQKENI. The CDR3 is CASSPRTGSASTEQYF. In nucleotides, the CDR3 is TGTGCCAGCTCACCCCGGACAGGGAGCGCCTCCACCGAGCAGTACTTC.

V gene TRBV28 combines with J gene TRBJ1-1; 9 bases are a match to TRBD1. The CDR3 has 12 residues. Trimming took 8 bases from V and 10 from J; bases not matched to a gene: 8. Germline V gives CDR1 MDHEN, CDR2 SYDVKM. The CDR3: CASCGQGRRAFF. The CDR3 DNA reads TGTGCCAGCTGCGGACAGGGGCGACGAGCTTTCTTT.

This clone was observed once. The chain has TRBV5-6 and TRBJ2-5; tentative D call: TRBD1 (6 bases). The germline V gene encodes CDR1 SGHDT and CDR2 YYEEEE. The V and J ends lost 0 bases and 5 bases respectively, with 8 bases between them. This CDR3 is built from 13 residues. The DNA for the CDR3 is TGTGCCAGCAGCTTGGGGGGGCCGGAGACCCAGTACTTC. This gives the protein CASSLGGPETQYF.

The rearrangement links TRBV6-1 to TRBJ1-1; D unresolved. Germline V gene data show CDR1 as MNHNS and CDR2 as SASEGT. This CDR3 spans 15 amino acids. Trimming shortened V by 0 bases and J by 6 bases, and 14 bases separated the two germline ends. CDR3 nucleotide sequence: TGTGCCAGCAGTGAAGCGTTAACCCCCCGGGCTGAAGCTTTCTTT. Protein: CASSEALTPRAEAFF.

This chain joins TRBV28 and TRBJ2-1, with D possibly being TRBD1 (5 bases). The CDR3 is 14 residues long. Germline lookup yields CDR1 MDHEN and CDR2 SYDVKM. Deletions cut 6 bases from V and 7 bases from J, with 16 bases between. CDR3 coding DNA: TGTGCCAGCAGCCCAACAGGTTTGGGGAATGAGCAGTTCTTC. This codes for CASSPTGLGNEQFF. Supplemented by reference TRBV28 and TRBJ2-1, the full variable domain reads DVKVTQSSRYLVKRTGEKVFLECVQDMDHENMFWYRQDPGLGLRLIYFSYDVKMKEKGDIPEGYSVSREKKERFSLILESASTNQTSMYLCASSPTGLGNEQFFGPGTRLTVL.

In its sample, this clone was seen once. This rearrangement joins TRBV5-1 to TRBJ1-1; 7 bases are shared with TRBD1. CDR3 length equals 15 residues. Germline CDR1 and CDR2: SGHRS and YFSETQ. J lost 3 bases, V lost 0 bases, and 5 bases had no gene match. Written as DNA, the CDR3 is TGCGCCAGCAGCTTGGGACAGGGTTCGCACACTGAAGCTTTCTTT. Translation: CASSLGQGSHTEAFF.

The chain couples TRBV18 to TRBJ2-1; 7 nucleotides line up with TRBD2. The J segment lost 4 bases and the V segment lost 1 base, leaving 13 bases of the junction unmatched. Germline V gives CDR1 KGHSH, CDR2 LQKENI. CDR3 size: 18 residues. CDR3 sequence reads: CASSPRLSSGLVYNEQFF. Written as DNA, the CDR3 is TGTGCCAGCTCACCACGGTTATCCTCAGGACTAGTGTACAATGAGCAGTTCTTC.

This chain joins TRBV6-1 and TRBJ1-4, with TRBD1 identical over 8 bases. The J segment lost 4 bases and the V segment lost 6 bases, leaving 4 bases of the junction unmatched. The germline CDR1 and CDR2 sequences are MNHNS and SASEGT. This CDR3 comprises 14 residues. The CDR3 sequence is CASRAGQGNEKLFF. CDR3 DNA sequence: TGTGCCAGCAGAGCAGGACAGGGTAATGAAAAACTGTTTTTT.

This clone was seen more than once but under ten times. The chain has TRBV6-6 and TRBJ1-2; maybe TRBD1 (5 bases). The CDR3 is 14 residues long. Trimming took off 5 bases at V and 0 bases at J, with 10 bases between the two ends. Germline V gene lookup returns CDR1 MNHNY and CDR2 SVGAGI (reference sequence). CDR3 loop: CASSLGGANYGYTF. The CDR3 nucleotides are TGTGCCAGCAGTCTCGGGGGGGCTAACTATGGCTACACCTTC.

This clone occurred once. The chain has TRBV2 and TRBJ1-5, with 7 positions matching TRBD1. The CDR3 consists of 16 residues. The germline CDR1 and CDR2 sequences are SNHLY and FYNNEI. V dropped 8 bases and J dropped 2; count of bases not matched to a gene: 12. The CDR3 bases are TGTGCCAGCCGCTTTGGGAACGACAGGGGCAATCAGCCCCAGCATTTT. Translating it yields CASRFGNDRGNQPQHF.

This chain uses TRBV6-1 with TRBJ1-2; TRBD1 might be the D (6 bases). The V gene's germline CDR1 is MNHNS and CDR2 SASEGT. This CDR3 comprises 15 residues. The ends were cut back, 7 bases at V and 5 bases at J, with 20 bases in the middle. The CDR3 sequence: CASIPDPGQSYGYTF. CDR3 in DNA: TGTGCCAGCATCCCAGACCCGGGACAATCTTATGGCTACACCTTC.

The CDR3 loop is CASSLTPDRGAYGYTF. CDR3 in DNA: TGTGCCAGCAGTTTAACTCCGGACAGGGGCGCCTATGGCTACACCTTC. This sequence joins TRBV27 and TRBJ1-2; 9 bases fit TRBD1. This CDR3 has 16 amino acids. The V gene's germline CDR1 is MNHEY and CDR2 SMNVEV (reference sequence). The junction had 8 bases not matched to a gene; V was cut back by 2 bases and J by 4 bases.

This clone was seen more than once but under ten times. The chain uses TRBV7-9 and TRBJ1-2; the match to TRBD1 covers 7 bases. CDR1 and CDR2 from the germline V gene are SEHNR and FQNEAQ (reference sequence). This CDR3 comprises 13 residues. V was pared by 1 base and J by 6 bases, with 2 bases of the junction left unmatched. The CDR3 region is CASSLEGGHGYTF. CDR3 sequence (DNA): TGTGCCAGCAGCTTAGAAGGGGGCCATGGCTACACCTTC.

The chain joins TRBV9 to TRBJ2-1, with D possibly being TRBD2 (6 bases). Germline CDR1 reads SGDLS; CDR2 reads YYNGEE. Trimming cost V 5 bases and J 0 bases, with 12 bases left between them. The CDR3 contains 15 residues. CDR3 residues: CASRGGGSSYNEQFF. The CDR3, as DNA: TGTGCCAGCAGGGGAGGAGGGAGCTCCTACAATGAGCAGTTCTTC.

This clone was found once. The chain combines TRBV2 with TRBJ1-1; no definite D call. The length of the CDR3 is 14 residues. With 5 bases removed from V and 1 base from J, the gap between germline ends came to 11 bases. From germline, CDR1 is SNHLY and CDR2 FYNNEI. CDR3 residues: CASSFEGSNTEAFF. In nucleotides, the CDR3 is TGTGCCAGCAGTTTCGAGGGTTCGAACACTGAAGCTTTCTTT.

The CDR3 sequence is CASSAEGARNYGYTF. The CDR3 DNA reads TGTGCCAGCAGCGCGGAGGGTGCCAGAAACTATGGCTACACCTTC. V is TRBV9 and J is TRBJ1-2; D is unresolved. The CDR3 runs 15 residues. V lost 3 bases and J lost 2, with 14 bases in between. Germline V lookup: CDR1 SGDLS, CDR2 YYNGEE.

The gene calls are TRBV6-1 and TRBJ2-7; 8 positions match TRBD2. Per the germline V gene, CDR1 is MNHNS and CDR2 is SASEGT. Trimming at V came to 5 bases and at J to 3 bases, leaving 6 bases not matched to a gene. The CDR3 sequence is 14 residues long. The CDR3 region is CASSHLAGLYEQYF. CDR3 nucleotides: TGTGCCAGCAGTCATCTAGCGGGCCTCTACGAGCAGTACTTC.

The CDR3 sequence: CASNNGPQYF. The CDR3, as DNA: TGTGCCAGCAATAACGGTCCGCAGTATTTT. The chain links TRBV28 to TRBJ2-3; D ambiguous. Germline V gives CDR1 MDHEN, CDR2 SYDVKM. V shed 7 bases and J shed 10 bases, with 9 bases lying between them. This CDR3 spans 10 amino acids.

The chain links TRBV7-2 to TRBJ2-7; D might be TRBD1 (5 bases). This CDR3 has 16 residues. V was pared by 5 bases and J by 5 bases, with 22 bases between. From germline, CDR1 is SGHTA and CDR2 FQGNSA. CDR3 coding DNA: TGTGCCAGCAGCCCTGCTAGGCAAGGGGCAAGGCACGAGCAGTACTTC. Its protein product is CASSPARQGARHEQYF.

The V call is TRBV7-9, the J call TRBJ2-1, with D maybe TRBD2 (6 bases). V lost 5 bases to trimming and J lost 8 bases, with 22 bases between them. Looked up from germline, CDR1 is SEHNR and CDR2 is FQNEAQ (reference sequence). The CDR3 loop spans 16 amino acids. The CDR3 protein is CASSPPVIAALHEQFF. The CDR3 nucleotides read TGTGCCAGCAGCCCCCCGGTGATAGCGGCTCTGCATGAGCAGTTCTTC.

The chain has TRBV5-1 and TRBJ2-1; 9 nucleotides match TRBD2. The germline V gene has CDR1 SGHRS and CDR2 YFSETQ. Losses at the gene ends were 4 bases for V and 9 bases for J; bases not matched to a gene: 8. This CDR3 is built from 14 residues. DNA for the CDR3: TGCGCCAGCAGCCCCAGCACTAGCGGGCGTGAGCAGTTCTTC. This encodes CASSPSTSGREQFF.

This chain uses TRBV6-1 with TRBJ1-2; D may be TRBD1 (6 bases). This CDR3 has 14 residues. V gave up 2 bases and J gave up 4 bases, with 11 bases separating them. The germline V gene has CDR1 MNHNS and CDR2 SASEGT. CDR3 DNA: TGTGCCAGCAGTGAACTGGGGGCTCCCTATGGCTACACCTTC. Translation gives CASSELGAPYGYTF.

The chain employs TRBV2 and TRBJ2-7, with D possibly TRBD2 on 6 matching bases. The CDR3 totals 15 residues. Germline-derived CDR1 and CDR2 are SNHLY and FYNNEI. The germline V and J ends were trimmed by 6 bases and 5 bases, with 20 bases remaining between them. CDR3 nucleotide sequence: TGTGCCAGCAGGGTACCGTCATCGGGAGTCAACGAGCAGTACTTC. Its protein is CASRVPSSGVNEQYF.